These 7 T cell receptor beta chains share one sample of origin, sequenced in a study of cytomegalovirus exposure and HLA in healthy donors (dated by TCRdb to the late 2010s). The method was the immunoSEQ multiplex PCR assay. For the multiplex PCR, a mixture combining 60 forward primers for TCR Vbeta segments and 13 reverse primers for TCR Jbeta segments was used. TCRdb stores this immuneACCESS table with in-frame sequences only. Part of the clones is absent; in the studies checked, under half of the shortfall reflects unresolved V genes, and no reason is known for the rest. This sample has approximately 110,000 clones in its table, and 73% of those were observed once. The ten largest clones capture about 4.3% of the sample. Specimen: PBMCs. These TCRs come from a man aged 55 to 70 in good health and CMV-seropositive.

The chain uses TRBV18 and TRBJ2-5; D uncertain. The CDR3 is 13 amino acids. Germline values: CDR1 KGHSH, CDR2 LQKENI. Trimming took off 2 bases at V and 5 bases at J, with 9 bases between the two ends. This CDR3 is CASSPGLRETQYF. CDR3 in DNA: TGTGCCAGCTCACCAGGGCTAAGGGAGACCCAGTACTTC.

The chain recombines TRBV19 with TRBJ2-5, with TRBD1 as a possible D gene (6 bases). The ends were cut back, 5 bases at V and 4 bases at J, with 14 bases in the middle. This CDR3 is 14 amino acids long. In germline, CDR1 is LNHDA, CDR2 SQIVND (reference sequence). CDR3 protein: CASSSQRGSETQYF. For the CDR3, the DNA is TGTGCCAGTAGTTCTCAGAGGGGGTCAGAGACCCAGTACTTC.

The chain combines TRBV7-9 with TRBJ2-3, with 9 nucleotides matching TRBD2. Trimming cost V 5 bases and J 0 bases; bases outside gene matches: 9. CDR1 SEHNR and CDR2 FQNEAQ come from the germline V gene (reference sequence). The CDR3 loop spans 17 amino acids. The CDR3: CASSPTSGPSSTDTQYF. Written as DNA, the CDR3 is TGTGCCAGCAGCCCTACTAGCGGGCCATCTAGCACAGATACGCAGTATTTT. The whole variable domain, remainder taken from reference TRBV7-9 and TRBJ2-3, is DTGVSQNPRHKITKRGQNVTFRCDPISEHNRLYWYRQTLGQGPEFLTYFQNEAQLEKSRLLSDRFSAERPKGSFSTLEIQRTEQGDSAMYLCASSPTSGPSSTDTQYFGPGTRLTVL.

The gene calls are TRBV5-1 and TRBJ2-7; 9 bases fit TRBD1. CDR1 and CDR2 (germline): SGHRS, YFSETQ. J gave up 5 bases and V 4 bases, and 7 bases lay outside the gene matches. The CDR3 extends over 14 amino acids. CDR3 region: CASSGGTGTNEQYF. In nucleotides, the CDR3 is TGCGCCAGCAGCGGGGGGACAGGGACAAACGAGCAGTACTTC.

The chain links TRBV5-3 to TRBJ1-1, with D unclear. TRBV5-3 is noted as an ORF with a role that remains uncertain. V gave up 6 bases and J gave up 0 bases, with 30 bases separating them. The CDR3 is 20 amino acids. The CDR3 reads CARKSGENIGIGRMNTEAFF. The CDR3 DNA follows: TGTGCCAGAAAAAGCGGCGAGAATATAGGGATAGGGCGAATGAACACTGAAGCTTTCTTT.

The J gene is TRBJ2-7, the V gene TRBV5-1; 16 bases match TRBD2. The CDR3 covers 18 residues. Trimming took 2 bases from V and 3 from J; bases not matched to a gene: 8. Germline CDR1 and CDR2: SGHRS and YFSETQ. CDR3 bases: TGCGCCAGCAGCTTAGGGACTAGCGGGGGGGCCTTGGTCTACGAGCAGTACTTC. This gives the protein CASSLGTSGGALVYEQYF.

This chain links TRBV15 with TRBJ2-2; the match to TRBD1 covers 8 bases. The CDR3 is 16 residues long. V dropped 1 base and J dropped 7; count of bases not matched to a gene: 8. Germline V gives CDR1 LNHNV, CDR2 YYDKDF (reference sequence). DNA for the CDR3: TGTGCCACCAGCAGAGTAGCGACAGGGGTATTCGGGGAGCTGTTTTTT. The encoded protein is CATSRVATGVFGELFF.